These 29 T cell receptor beta chains share one sample of origin, sequenced in a study of OX40 agonist ivuxolimab in advanced cancers. Receptor amplification or capture employed the immunoSEQ multiplex PCR assay. TCRdb mirrors the immuneACCESS table, restricted to in-frame sequences. Some clones are absent from its copies; in checked studies, under half trace to an unresolved V gene, and the reason for the others is unknown. The sample includes 50,000 to 70,000 clones, with roughly 90% observed a single time. The ten largest account for roughly 0.45% of the sample. The material was CD4+ or CD8+ T cells sorted from blood, obtained in a trial of the OX40 agonist ivuxolimab. These receptors came from an adult with an advanced solid tumor such as melanoma, head and neck, liver or kidney cancer.

The chain couples TRBV27 to TRBJ1-1; D unresolved. Germline V CDR1 and CDR2: MNHEY, SMNVEV (reference sequence). This CDR3 is built from 15 residues. The V end was cut by 3 bases, the J end by 0 bases, with 11 bases between. CDR3 loop: CASSFRGSMNTEAFF. In nucleotides, the CDR3 is TGTGCCAGCAGTTTTCGGGGTAGCATGAACACTGAAGCTTTCTTT.

Only one count was recorded for this clone. The rearrangement links TRBV19 to TRBJ1-2, with D unresolved. Trimming took off 4 bases at V and 2 bases at J, with 11 bases between the two ends. This CDR3 comprises 14 residues. Looked up from germline, CDR1 is LNHDA and CDR2 is SQIVND (reference sequence). CDR3 residues: CASSTTHTNYGYTF. CDR3 DNA: TGTGCCAGTAGTACGACCCATACCAACTATGGCTACACCTTC.

The chain uses TRBV30 and TRBJ2-1; 8 bases match TRBD1. CDR3 length equals 15 residues. The ends lost 0 bases at V and 9 bases at J; junction bases unmatched: 10. Germline V gene lookup returns CDR1 GTSNPN and CDR2 SVGIG (reference sequence). The CDR3 here is CAWSVAGGFLSEQFF. The DNA of the CDR3 is TGTGCCTGGAGTGTAGCAGGGGGCTTCTTAAGTGAGCAGTTCTTC.

V gene TRBV7-2 combines with J gene TRBJ1-2; 9 bases match TRBD1. The CDR3 runs to 14 residues. Germline assignment: CDR1 SGHTA and CDR2 FQGNSA. The junction had 5 bases not matched to a gene; V was cut back by 5 bases and J by 4 bases. The CDR3 reads CASSPGTGSYGYTF. The CDR3 coding sequence is TGTGCCAGCAGCCCCGGGACAGGGTCCTATGGCTACACCTTC.

The chain joins TRBV6-5 to TRBJ2-7; D remains ambiguous. The germline V and J ends were trimmed by 3 bases and 4 bases, with 13 bases remaining between them. The CDR3 is 14 residues long. CDR1 MNHEY and CDR2 SVGAGI come from the germline V gene. CDR3 DNA: TGTGCCAGCAGTTATGATGGCCAAACTTACGAGCAGTACTTC. Its protein product is CASSYDGQTYEQYF.

The chain joins TRBV2 to TRBJ1-1, with 7 bases matching TRBD1. Germline V lookup: CDR1 SNHLY, CDR2 FYNNEI. J lost 3 bases, V lost 7 bases, and 5 bases had no gene match. This CDR3 is 13 amino acids long. The CDR3 is CASTQDRDTEAFF. In nucleotides, the CDR3 is TGTGCCAGCACCCAAGACAGGGACACTGAAGCTTTCTTT.

This clone has just a few counts. The chain links TRBV4-3 to TRBJ2-7, with 8 bases fitting TRBD2. The CDR3 runs 15 residues. Germline assignment: CDR1 LGHNA and CDR2 YSLEER. Trimming took 3 bases from V and 4 from J; bases not matched to a gene: 8. In DNA form, the CDR3 reads TGCGCCAGCAGCCAGAGGGGAGCGGGAGAGTACGAGCAGTACTTC. Translation gives CASSQRGAGEYEQYF.

The rearrangement uses TRBV7-2 and TRBJ1-4; D is unclear. V was cut by 1 base and J by 2 bases, with 11 bases left in between. The CDR3 spans 16 residues. Germline V lookup: CDR1 SGHTA, CDR2 FQGNSA. Here the CDR3 reads CASSLVAGTTNEKLFF. Here the CDR3 DNA reads TGTGCCAGCAGCTTAGTTGCGGGAACGACTAATGAAAAACTGTTTTTT.

The chain recombines TRBV5-1 with TRBJ2-7; 8 bases agree with TRBD1. This CDR3 comprises 16 residues. Trimming removed 3 bases from V and 6 bases from J; junction bases left unmatched: 14. Germline lookup yields CDR1 SGHRS and CDR2 YFSETQ. The CDR3, as DNA: TGCGCCAGCAGCTCCTATTACAGGGGGGCCTCCGCCGAGCAGTACTTC. This codes for CASSSYYRGASAEQYF.

This CDR3 is CASSTRRQETQYF. The CDR3 DNA reads TGTGCCAGCAGTACCCGACGACAAGAGACCCAGTACTTC. V is TRBV27 and J is TRBJ2-5; D is uncertain. The CDR3 is 13 amino acids. V lost 5 bases and J 2 bases, leaving 9 bases between the germline ends. The germline gives CDR1 MNHEY, CDR2 SMNVEV (reference sequence).

The rearrangement links TRBV14 to TRBJ1-1, with no clear D. V lost 5 bases and J 1 base, leaving 11 bases between the germline ends. Germline V gene data show CDR1 as SGHDN and CDR2 as FVKESK. The CDR3 is 14 amino acids. CDR3 in DNA: TGTGCCAGCAGCTCGTTGGAAGGGAACACTGAAGCTTTCTTT. It is translated as CASSSLEGNTEAFF.

The chain uses TRBV10-3 and TRBJ1-2, with D tentatively TRBD1 (6 bases). The V end lost 6 bases, the J end lost 1 base, and 9 bases lay between the germline ends. This CDR3 contains 13 residues. Germline V gives CDR1 ENHRY, CDR2 SYGVKD. For the CDR3, the DNA is TGTGCCATCAGATCGGACAGTAACTATGGCTACACCTTC. Its translation: CAIRSDSNYGYTF.

J is TRBJ1-2 and V is TRBV19; 8 nucleotides match TRBD1. The CDR3 spans 16 residues. Losses at the gene ends were 7 bases for V and 4 bases for J; bases not matched to a gene: 14. Per the germline V gene, CDR1 is LNHDA and CDR2 is SQIVND (reference sequence). In DNA form, the CDR3 reads TGTGCCAGTAACCCCCTCGGACAGGGAGCAGGCTATGGCTACACCTTC. It specifies CASNPLGQGAGYGYTF.

The V gene is TRBV10-1, the J gene TRBJ2-5; D not resolved. Trimming took 5 bases from V and 7 from J, leaving 20 bases between them. CDR1 WNHNN and CDR2 SYGVQD come from the germline V gene (reference sequence). The CDR3 has 15 amino acids. CDR3 sequence reads: CASSPLLGLGGTQYF. The CDR3, as DNA: TGCGCCAGCAGTCCGCTTTTAGGTTTGGGCGGGACCCAGTACTTC.

V and J are TRBV6-4 and TRBJ2-2; 8 nucleotides agree with TRBD2. The ends lost 10 bases at V and 3 bases at J; junction bases unmatched: 13. There are 16 residues in the CDR3. Per the germline V gene, CDR1 is MRHNA and CDR2 is SNTAGT. The CDR3 protein is CANRGPGAGDTGELFF. The DNA for the CDR3 is TGTGCCAACCGCGGGCCGGGAGCGGGAGACACCGGGGAGCTGTTTTTT.

The genes are TRBV18 and TRBJ2-7; 10 bases are shared with TRBD2. V dropped 0 bases and J dropped 3; count of bases not matched to a gene: 2. The CDR3 sequence is 15 residues long. Germline lookup yields CDR1 KGHSH and CDR2 LQKENI. The CDR3 nucleotides are TGTGCCAGCTCACCACCTGGACTAGCGGACTACGAGCAGTACTTC. Its translation: CASSPPGLADYEQYF.

The chain carries TRBV7-2 and TRBJ2-6, with D perhaps matching TRBD1 (6 bases). The CDR3 loop spans 16 amino acids. The germline V gene encodes CDR1 SGHTA and CDR2 FQGNSA. V dropped 3 bases and J dropped 2 bases, with 11 bases sitting between them. CDR3 region: CASSFSRGTGANVLTF. The CDR3 DNA is TGTGCCAGCAGCTTCTCCAGGGGAACTGGGGCCAACGTCCTGACTTTC.

The gene calls are TRBV7-2 and TRBJ2-7; maybe TRBD2 (5 bases). This CDR3 contains 15 residues. Trimming took 5 bases from V and 4 from J, leaving 18 bases between them. Germline loops: CDR1 SGHTA, CDR2 FQGNSA. The CDR3 protein is CASSQDYSAGYEQYF. The DNA of the CDR3 is TGTGCCAGCAGCCAAGACTACAGCGCCGGGTACGAGCAGTACTTC.

This clone has just one count. The rearrangement uses TRBV10-1 and TRBJ1-5; D gene ambiguous. Germline CDR1 reads WNHNN; CDR2 reads SYGVQD (reference sequence). This CDR3 is 12 amino acids long. Trimming took 3 bases from V and 2 from J, leaving 2 bases between them. In nucleotides, the CDR3 is TGCGCCAGCAGTGAAGGCAATCAGCCCCAGCATTTT. The encoded protein is CASSEGNQPQHF.

The chain links TRBV2 to TRBJ2-6; D ambiguous. Germline V CDR1 and CDR2: SNHLY, FYNNEI. This CDR3 contains 14 residues. V lost 6 bases and J lost 0, with 6 bases in between. The CDR3 is CASSASSGANVLTF. The CDR3 bases are TGTGCCAGCAGCGCGAGCTCTGGGGCCAACGTCCTGACTTTC.

The chain carries TRBV29-1 and TRBJ1-2; D possibly corresponds to TRBD1 (6 bases). V was cut by 4 bases and J by 1 base, with 16 bases left in between. Germline CDR1 is SQVTM and CDR2 is ANQGSEA. The CDR3 has 15 amino acids. The CDR3 sequence is CSVVPGAAFNYGYTF. For the CDR3, the DNA is TGCAGCGTTGTTCCAGGGGCTGCTTTTAACTATGGCTACACCTTC.

The V call is TRBV15, the J call TRBJ2-5; D unclear. Germline lookup yields CDR1 LNHNV and CDR2 YYDKDF (reference sequence). V lost 0 bases, J lost 3 bases, and 11 bases lay in between. This CDR3 has 15 residues. The DNA of the CDR3 is TGTGCCACCAGCAGAGATCTCGGCCTAAAAGAGACCCAGTACTTC. It specifies CATSRDLGLKETQYF.

The chain couples TRBV5-1 to TRBJ2-1; D gene unclear. Germline V lookup: CDR1 SGHRS, CDR2 YFSETQ. This CDR3 has 12 residues. V was trimmed by 3 bases and J by 10 bases, leaving 11 bases between them. CDR3 amino acids: CASSSTTLEQFF. CDR3 sequence (DNA): TGCGCCAGCAGCTCCACTACTTTGGAGCAGTTCTTC.

The chain links TRBV19 to TRBJ1-2, with D maybe TRBD1 (5 bases). CDR3 size: 15 residues. V was trimmed by 4 bases and J by 0 bases, leaving 12 bases between them. Germline-derived CDR1 and CDR2 are LNHDA and SQIVND (reference sequence). The CDR3 region is CASSSTTDTNYGYTF. The CDR3 bases are TGTGCCAGTAGTAGTACGACAGATACTAACTATGGCTACACCTTC.

This sequence joins TRBV9 and TRBJ2-1; D is uncertain. From germline, CDR1 is SGDLS and CDR2 YYNGEE. Deletions cut 3 bases from V and 5 bases from J, with 3 bases between. This CDR3 region has 11 residues. This CDR3 is CASSADNEQFF. In nucleotides, the CDR3 is TGTGCCAGCAGCGCCGACAATGAGCAGTTCTTC.

The chain combines TRBV9 with TRBJ1-1; the match to TRBD1 covers 12 bases. After removal of 0 bases from V and 1 base from J, the junction contained 4 bases not matched to a gene. The CDR3 totals 17 residues. Germline V gene sequence: CDR1 SGDLS, CDR2 YYNGEE. CDR3 in amino acids: CASSVVPGQGANTEAFF. The CDR3 DNA is TGTGCCAGCAGCGTAGTACCGGGACAGGGGGCGAACACTGAAGCTTTCTTT.

The chain joins TRBV6-5 to TRBJ2-7; 10 bases match TRBD2. The CDR3 is made up of 15 amino acids. V dropped 8 bases and J dropped 5; count of bases not matched to a gene: 12. Germline V gene lookup returns CDR1 MNHEY and CDR2 SVGAGI. CDR3 DNA: TGTGCCAGCCGTAGGCAGAGGCTAGCGGGAGACGAGCAGTACTTC. Protein sequence: CASRRQRLAGDEQYF.

The chain recombines TRBV27 with TRBJ1-2, with D maybe TRBD1 (5 bases). CDR1 and CDR2 (germline): MNHEY, SMNVEV (reference sequence). The CDR3 loop spans 12 amino acids. Trimming stripped 5 bases from V and 6 bases from J, with 10 bases between. In DNA, the CDR3 is TGTGCCAGCAGTGCGCAGGGTCATGGCTACACCTTC. Translation gives CASSAQGHGYTF.

This clone is a singleton in its sample. The V gene is TRBV9, the J gene TRBJ2-1; no definite D call. CDR1 and CDR2 (germline): SGDLS, YYNGEE. The CDR3 runs to 17 residues. V was shortened by 0 bases and J by 5 bases, with 18 bases between the two germline ends. In DNA form, the CDR3 reads TGTGCCAGCAGCGTAGCTCTAAGCCCCACTATTCACAATGAGCAGTTCTTC. Protein product: CASSVALSPTIHNEQFF. The full variable domain, rest sourced from reference TRBV9 and TRBJ2-1, is DSGVTQTPKHLITATGQRVTLRCSPRSGDLSVYWYQQSLDQGLQFLIQYYNGEERAKGNILERFSAQQFPDLHSELNLSSLELGDSALYFCASSVALSPTIHNEQFFGPGTRLTVL.